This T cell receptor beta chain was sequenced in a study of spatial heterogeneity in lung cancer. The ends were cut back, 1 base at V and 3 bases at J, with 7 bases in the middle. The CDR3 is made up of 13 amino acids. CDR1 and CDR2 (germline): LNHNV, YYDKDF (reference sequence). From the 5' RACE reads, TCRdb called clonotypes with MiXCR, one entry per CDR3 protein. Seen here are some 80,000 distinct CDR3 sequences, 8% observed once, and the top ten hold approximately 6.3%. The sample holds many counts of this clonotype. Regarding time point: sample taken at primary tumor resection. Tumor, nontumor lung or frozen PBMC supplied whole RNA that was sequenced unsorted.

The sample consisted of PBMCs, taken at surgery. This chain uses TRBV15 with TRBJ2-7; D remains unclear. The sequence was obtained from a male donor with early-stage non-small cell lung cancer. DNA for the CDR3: TGTGCCACCAGCAGAGGGATTGACTACGAGCAGTACTTC. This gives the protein CATSRGIDYEQYF. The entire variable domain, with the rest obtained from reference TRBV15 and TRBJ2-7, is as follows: DAMVIQNPRYQVTQFGKPVTLSCSQTLNHNVMYWYQQKSSQAPKLLFHYYDKDFNNEADTPDNFQSRRPNTSFCFLDIRSPGLGDTAMYLCATSRGIDYEQYFGPGTRLTVT.